This T cell receptor beta chain stems from a study of vaccination and CD4 T cells after COVID-19. Overall study: The authors used overlapping spike peptides from SARS-CoV-2, HCoV-NL63, HCoV-OC43 and HCoV-229E to stimulate cells.

Germline V gene lookup returns CDR1 SEHNR and CDR2 FQNEAQ (reference sequence). The CDR3 spans 14 residues. V was clipped by 0 bases and J by 13 bases, with 18 bases between them. A word on this clonotype: Antigen unknown.

The Oncomine TCR Beta short-read assay sequenced DNA from cultured CD4+ T cells. From the PCR reads, TCRdb called clonotypes with MiXCR, one entry per CDR3 protein. The data contain 15,000 to 20,000 distinct CDR3 sequences, about 56% of them singletons. Documented treatment: roughly ten-day PBMC culture with coronavirus spike peptide pools or control peptides (ViraFEST assay). This material consisted of CD4+ T cells from blood, cultured in vitro, taken before SARS-CoV-2 vaccination. The sequence was collected from a human donor who had recovered from COVID-19. The chain is built from TRBV7-9 and TRBJ1-1, with D possibly being TRBD1 (5 bases). The CDR3 reads CASSLAGSGTKLFF. CDR3 nucleotide sequence: TGTGCCAGCAGCTTAGCCGGGTCGGGGACTAAGCTTTTCTTT. Full variable domain (rest looked up from reference TRBV7-9 and TRBJ1-1): DTGVSQNPRHKITKRGQNVTFRCDPISEHNRLYWYRQTLGQGPEFLTYFQNEAQLEKSRLLSDRFSAERPKGSFSTLEIQRTEQGDSAMYLCASSLAGSGTKLFFGQGTRLTVV.